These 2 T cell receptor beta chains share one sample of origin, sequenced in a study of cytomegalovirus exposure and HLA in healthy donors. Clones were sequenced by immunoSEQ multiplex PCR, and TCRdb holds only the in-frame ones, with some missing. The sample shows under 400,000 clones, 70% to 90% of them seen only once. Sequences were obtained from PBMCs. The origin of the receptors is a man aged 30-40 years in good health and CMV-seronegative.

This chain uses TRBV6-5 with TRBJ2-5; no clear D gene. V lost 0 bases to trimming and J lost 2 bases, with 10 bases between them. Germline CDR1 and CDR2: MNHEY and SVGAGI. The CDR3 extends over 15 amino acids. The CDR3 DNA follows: TGTGCCAGCAGTTACTCACCCAGCGCGCAAGAGACCCAGTACTTC. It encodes CASSYSPSAQETQYF.

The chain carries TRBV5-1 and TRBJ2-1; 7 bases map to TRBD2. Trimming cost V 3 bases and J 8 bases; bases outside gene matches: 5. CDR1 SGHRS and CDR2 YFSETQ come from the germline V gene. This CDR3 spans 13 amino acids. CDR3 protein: CASSWGLWDEQFF. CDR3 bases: TGCGCCAGCAGCTGGGGACTATGGGATGAGCAGTTCTTC. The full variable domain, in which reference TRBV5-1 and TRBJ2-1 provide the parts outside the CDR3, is KAGVTQTPRYLIKTRGQQVTLSCSPISGHRSVSWYQQTPGQGLQFLFEYFSETQRNKGNFPGRFSGRQFSNSRSEMNVSTLELGDSALYLCASSWGLWDEQFFGPGTRLTVL.